This TCR beta chain was sequenced in a study of OX40 agonist ivuxolimab in advanced cancers. Study-wide context: Three patients had partial responses: one hepatocellular carcinoma, two cutaneous melanoma. Study-level points and caveats: In the 0.1 to 3.0 mg/kg range, CD4+ and CD8+ blood T cells had expanded clonally by week 6. The authors did not determine the antigen specificity of the expanded peripheral T cells.

Trimming left V 2 bases short and J 0 bases short, with 7 bases between. Germline CDR1 SGHVS, CDR2 FQNEAQ. CDR3 length equals 14 residues. Only in-frame clones appear in the TCRdb table, and some are missing; sequencing was by immunoSEQ multiplex PCR. This sample has over 55,000 clones, with more than 85% found just once. Patients were excluded for autoimmune disease history or systemic immunosuppression. Notes on this clone: Its antigen is not identified.

The source of this sequence is an adult with an advanced solid tumor such as melanoma, head and neck, liver or kidney cancer. Sequenced material: CD4+ or CD8+ T cells sorted from blood, taken in a trial of the OX40 agonist ivuxolimab. This chain joins TRBV7-8 and TRBJ1-1, with D unresolved. The CDR3 DNA sequence: TGTGCCAGCAGCTTACTAGTTTTGAACACTGAAGCTTTCTTT. This translates into CASSLLVLNTEAFF.